Listed here are 21 T cell receptor beta chains from one sample, sequenced in a study of T cell repertoires and HLA-DP antigens. The assay was immunoSEQ multiplex PCR, and TCRdb's table has in-frame clones only and misses some. The sample shows tens of thousands of clones, around three quarters of them seen only once. Their antigen targets remain unknown. The sequenced material came from CD4+ T cells from PBMCs. These TCRs come from a man between 60 and 75 years old in good health and CMV-seronegative.

This clone was seen just once. V gene TRBV2 combines with J gene TRBJ1-6; D unclear. The CDR3 is made up of 14 amino acids. CDR1 and CDR2 from the germline V gene are SNHLY and FYNNEI. Trimming took off 3 bases at V and 7 bases at J, with 10 bases between the two ends. The CDR3 here is CASSEGGENSPLHF. The CDR3 DNA reads TGTGCCAGCAGTGAGGGAGGAGAGAATTCACCCCTCCACTTT. Looking up the rest from reference TRBV2 and TRBJ1-6 gives the full variable domain: EPEVTQTPSHQVTQMGQEVILRCVPISNHLYFYWYRQILGQKVEFLVSFYNNEISEKSEIFDDQFSVERPDGSNFTLKIRSTKLEDSAMYFCASSEGGENSPLHFGNGTRLTVT.

The genes are TRBV14 and TRBJ2-3; no firm D call. V was shortened by 4 bases and J by 1 base, with 15 bases between the two germline ends. The CDR3 is 16 residues long. Germline lookup yields CDR1 SGHDN and CDR2 FVKESK. CDR3 amino acids: CASSPFDLGGTDTQYF. Here the CDR3 DNA reads TGTGCCAGCAGCCCGTTTGACTTGGGCGGCACAGATACGCAGTATTTT.

This chain uses TRBV27 with TRBJ1-3, with a tentative D call TRBD1 (6 bases). Germline assignment: CDR1 MNHEY and CDR2 SMNVEV (reference sequence). The CDR3 consists of 16 residues. V was trimmed by 5 bases and J by 4 bases, leaving 18 bases between them. For the CDR3, the DNA is TGTGCCAGCAGTCCCTACCGGGACAACTTCGGAAACACCATATATTTT. It yields the protein CASSPYRDNFGNTIYF.

This clone occurred a few times. The chain carries TRBV7-8 and TRBJ2-7, with a weak D call TRBD2 (6 bases). This CDR3 has 14 residues. Germline CDR1 is SGHVS and CDR2 is FQNEAQ. Trimming stripped 1 base from V and 7 bases from J, with 14 bases between. The CDR3 DNA sequence: TGTGCCAGCAGCTTAGGGAGACTAGTCGGGGAGCAGTACGTC. Amino acid sequence: CASSLGRLVGEQYV.

Many counts were recorded for this clone. V is TRBV6-1 and J is TRBJ1-5, with D possibly TRBD1 on 6 matching bases. CDR3 length equals 14 residues. CDR1 MNHNS and CDR2 SASEGT come from the germline V gene. Trimming pared 6 bases from V and 6 bases from J, leaving 15 bases between. The CDR3 nucleotides are TGTGCCAGCAGGGTTTGGACAGAGGGTCAGCCCCAGCATTTT. It encodes CASRVWTEGQPQHF.

The chain recombines TRBV28 with TRBJ2-2; tentative D call: TRBD1 (6 bases). In germline, CDR1 is MDHEN, CDR2 SYDVKM. The CDR3 is 16 amino acids. V was shortened by 5 bases and J by 3 bases, with 16 bases between the two germline ends. This CDR3 is CASSITGREDTGELFF. In DNA, the CDR3 is TGTGCCAGCAGTATAACAGGGCGCGAGGACACCGGGGAGCTGTTTTTT.

J is TRBJ1-2 and V is TRBV6-1; 8 bases agree with TRBD1. Germline loops: CDR1 MNHNS, CDR2 SASEGT. Trimming at V came to 6 bases and at J to 4 bases, leaving 4 bases not matched to a gene. The length of the CDR3 is 13 residues. The CDR3 reads CASREQGGYGYTF. The CDR3 DNA follows: TGTGCCAGCAGGGAACAGGGGGGCTATGGCTACACCTTC.

This clone was counted a few times. J is TRBJ2-1 and V is TRBV21-1; TRBD2, the D gene given by the table, was not confirmed from the DNA. TRBV21-1 is marked as a pseudogene. The CDR3 is made up of 16 amino acids. CDR3 in DNA: TGTGCCAGCAGTCATCCGACTAGCGGGAAGAAGAATGAGCAGTTCTTC. Protein: CASSHPTSGKKNEQFF.

This clone was counted once. The chain combines TRBV5-1 with TRBJ1-2; D perhaps matches TRBD1 (5 bases). Deletions cut 2 bases from V and 8 bases from J, with 10 bases between. CDR1 SGHRS and CDR2 YFSETQ come from the germline V gene. CDR3 length: 12 amino acids. Written as DNA, the CDR3 is TGCGCCAGCAGCTTAGAGCAGGGAGGCTACACCTTC. Translation: CASSLEQGGYTF.

This clone appeared a few times. The chain is built from TRBV28 and TRBJ1-6; D is undetermined. This CDR3 region has 12 residues. The germline gives CDR1 MDHEN, CDR2 SYDVKM. V lost 8 bases to trimming and J lost 7 bases, with 9 bases between them. The DNA of the CDR3 is TGTGCCAGCGGAGGAGGGAATTCACCCCTCCACTTT. It translates to CASGGGNSPLHF.

This chain connects TRBV6-6 to TRBJ2-1; 15 bases agree with TRBD2. Trimming removed 7 bases from V and 7 bases from J; junction bases left unmatched: 2. The CDR3 contains 14 residues. Per the germline V gene, CDR1 is MNHNY and CDR2 is SVGAGI (reference sequence). The CDR3 DNA reads TGTGCCAGCATTGGACTAGCGGGGGGGAATGAGCAGTTCTTC. Its protein product is CASIGLAGGNEQFF.

This clone was found a few times. The V and J genes are TRBV10-3 and TRBJ1-2; the match to TRBD1 covers 10 bases. The CDR3 is 15 amino acids. With 6 bases clipped from V and 8 bases from J, the junction kept 12 bases outside the gene matches. Germline loops: CDR1 ENHRY, CDR2 SYGVKD. The CDR3 region has the DNA TGTGCCATCAGCGCAGACAGGGGGCCGATCGGCGGCTACACCTTC. This sequence encodes CAISADRGPIGGYTF.

The chain combines TRBV19 with TRBJ1-5; a possible D gene is TRBD1 (5 bases). Germline CDR1 is LNHDA and CDR2 is SQIVND (reference sequence). The V end was cut by 5 bases, the J end by 0 bases, with 14 bases between. There are 16 residues in the CDR3. CDR3 sequence reads: CASSQGQVVSNQPQHF. CDR3 sequence (DNA): TGTGCCAGTAGTCAGGGCCAGGTTGTTAGCAATCAGCCCCAGCATTTT.

V and J are TRBV28 and TRBJ2-5; D ambiguous. The CDR3 loop spans 14 amino acids. The germline gives CDR1 MDHEN, CDR2 SYDVKM. Trimming removed 1 base from V and 1 base from J, with 7 bases in between. The CDR3 loop is CASSLSQSQETQYF. In nucleotides, the CDR3 is TGTGCCAGCAGTTTATCCCAGAGCCAAGAGACCCAGTACTTC.

The chain has TRBV19 and TRBJ1-2, with TRBD1 matching 8 bases. The germline V gene has CDR1 LNHDA and CDR2 SQIVND (reference sequence). The V and J ends lost 1 base and 4 bases, in that order; junction bases with no gene match: 5. The CDR3 runs to 15 residues. CDR3 protein: CASSIGTGRAYGYTF. CDR3 DNA: TGTGCCAGTAGTATAGGGACAGGGAGGGCCTATGGCTACACCTTC.

In this sample, this clone turned up once. This chain links TRBV30 with TRBJ1-1; possible D gene TRBD1, 6 bases. Germline V gene lookup returns CDR1 GTSNPN and CDR2 SVGIG (reference sequence). Trimming left V 5 bases short and J 2 bases short, with 15 bases between. There are 14 residues in the CDR3. CDR3 sequence: CAWGLGQINTEAFF. DNA for the CDR3: TGTGCCTGGGGTCTTGGACAGATTAACACTGAAGCTTTCTTT.

The CDR3 nucleotides read TGTGCCAGCAGCTTACCAGGGGAGGCCTCACCCCTCCACTTT. Protein sequence: CASSLPGEASPLHF. The rearrangement joins TRBV5-5 to TRBJ1-6; D possibly corresponds to TRBD1 (6 bases). The V end lost 2 bases, the J end lost 10 bases, and 13 bases lay between the germline ends. The CDR3 totals 14 residues. Germline lookup yields CDR1 SGHKS and CDR2 YYEKEE (reference sequence).

The J gene is TRBJ1-1, the V gene TRBV5-1; D uncertain. Trimming took off 4 bases at V and 1 base at J, with 11 bases between the two ends. The CDR3 is made up of 14 amino acids. CDR1 is SGHRS and CDR2 is YFSETQ in the germline V gene. The CDR3 here is CASSPGRKNTEAFF. The CDR3 DNA reads as TGCGCCAGCAGCCCCGGACGGAAGAACACTGAAGCTTTCTTT.

This clone was counted a few times. The chain joins TRBV6-6 to TRBJ2-1; 8 positions match TRBD2. Trimming cost V 6 bases and J 0 bases; bases outside gene matches: 7. The CDR3 contains 16 residues. Germline loops: CDR1 MNHNY, CDR2 SVGAGI (reference sequence). The DNA for the CDR3 is TGTGCCAGCAGGCCCCGGGGACTAGGCTCCTACAATGAGCAGTTCTTC. This sequence encodes CASRPRGLGSYNEQFF.

V and J are TRBV6-4 and TRBJ1-1; no reliable D call. The CDR3 length is 14 residues. In germline, CDR1 is MRHNA, CDR2 SNTAGT. V shed 8 bases and J shed 0 bases, with 13 bases lying between them. The CDR3, as DNA: TGTGCCAGCTCCCTTAGCCGCATGAACACTGAAGCTTTCTTT. This gives the protein CASSLSRMNTEAFF.

A few counts support this clone. The rearrangement joins TRBV5-1 to TRBJ1-2; a weak D match, TRBD1 (6 bases). The CDR3 extends over 15 amino acids. The V and J ends lost 0 bases and 8 bases respectively, with 17 bases between them. Germline V CDR1 and CDR2: SGHRS, YFSETQ. CDR3 sequence: CASSLAFSGAEGYTF. The CDR3 nucleotides read TGCGCCAGCAGCTTGGCCTTTTCGGGGGCGGAGGGCTACACCTTC.